This TCR beta chain was sequenced during a study of T cell repertoires in cytomegalovirus infection. Study-level points and caveats: Clonotype analysis showed dominance of the ex vivo response by HLA-C-restricted CMV-specific TCR beta clonotypes.

TCRdb analysed the reads with MiXCR anew, one entry per CDR3 protein. The sample lists 740,000 or so distinct CDR3 sequences, roughly 36% occurring once. About this clonotype: No antigen is known for it.

This CDR3 is built from 12 residues. The V gene lost 3 bases and the J gene lost 7 bases, with 7 bases spanning the gap. What was sequenced was PBMCs. The V call is TRBV12-3 or TRBV12-4, the J call TRBJ1-5; D gene unclear. The source is a human donor in good health (CMV status not recorded). Some clones in this sample may be carry-over from other donors' samples. CDR3 loop: CASSFGRQPQHF. The CDR3 region has the DNA TGTGCCAGCAGTTTCGGGCGGCAGCCCCAGCATTTT.